This T cell receptor (beta chain) was identified in a study of blood T cell repertoires in COVID-19. Overall study context: Collection of acute and convalescent COVID-19 samples took place in the United States, Italy and Spain. From T cells, B-cell-depleted T cells, or PBMCs came the material, which was cDNA or gDNA.

Original processing notes: Reference gene primer amplification gave nucleated cell count estimates. Sequencing was performed with immunoSEQ multiplex PCR; in TCRdb, only in-frame clones are kept and a portion is missing. The DNA was the basis for D and trimming; V, J and clone size are from that table. The sample shows around 300,000 clones, almost 90% of them seen only once. Germline CDR1 and CDR2: MNHEY and SVGAGI. The CDR3 runs to 14 residues. Germline trimming cut 10 bases from V and 6 bases from J; bases unmatched to any gene: 9. Seattle researchers signed up patients amid active infection and tracked them longitudinally.

The receptor was isolated from a young woman with COVID-19, enrolled during active disease. Sequences were obtained from peripheral blood. The chain carries TRBV6-5 and TRBJ1-5; TRBD1 aligns across 10 bases. Written as DNA, the CDR3 is TGTGCCACCACACCTGGACAGGGGGGTCAGCCCCAGCATTTT. Protein: CATTPGQGGQPQHF.